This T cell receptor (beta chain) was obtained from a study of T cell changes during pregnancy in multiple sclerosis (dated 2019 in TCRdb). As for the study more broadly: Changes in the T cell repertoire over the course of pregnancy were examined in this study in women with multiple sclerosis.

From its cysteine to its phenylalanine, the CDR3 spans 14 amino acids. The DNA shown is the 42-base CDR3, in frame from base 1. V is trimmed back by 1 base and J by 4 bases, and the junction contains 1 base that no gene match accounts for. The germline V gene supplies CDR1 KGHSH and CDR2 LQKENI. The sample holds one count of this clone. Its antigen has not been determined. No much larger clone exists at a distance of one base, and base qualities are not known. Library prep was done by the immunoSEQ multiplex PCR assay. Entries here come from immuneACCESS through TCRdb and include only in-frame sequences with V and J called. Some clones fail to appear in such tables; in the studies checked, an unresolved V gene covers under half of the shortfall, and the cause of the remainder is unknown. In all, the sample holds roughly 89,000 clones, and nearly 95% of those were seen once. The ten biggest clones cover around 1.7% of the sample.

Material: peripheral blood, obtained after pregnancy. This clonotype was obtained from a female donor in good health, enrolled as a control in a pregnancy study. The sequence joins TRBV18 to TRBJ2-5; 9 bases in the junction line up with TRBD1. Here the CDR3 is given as CASSPQTGGETQYF. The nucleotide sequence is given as TGTGCCAGCTCACCACAGACAGGGGGAGAGACCCAGTACTTC.